A selection of T cell receptor beta chains follows, all from one sample in a study of T cell responses to AZD1222 COVID-19 vaccine. Data came from immunoSEQ multiplex PCR; TCRdb stores just in-frame clones and leaves some out. The sample lists 150,000 to 200,000 clones, 85% to 90% occurring once. This specimen was peripheral blood, taken on day 0 of AZD1222 vaccination. These receptors came from an adult in good health. Each CDR3 is given with its conserved first and last residue. D genes are given only for firm matches. The size of a clone is reported for some rows only, either as once, few or many, or as a class for expanded clones.

abundance | j_gene | d_gene | v_gene | CDR3nt | CDR3aa
- | TRBJ1-2 | TRBD1 | TRBV19 | TGTGCCAGTACCGAGGGGGGACAGGGGGCGTATGGCTACACCTTC | CASTEGGQGAYGYTF
- | TRBJ2-7 | TRBD2 | TRBV30 | TGTGCCTGGAGATGGACTAGCGGGGCCGCGGTCTACGAGCAGTACTTC | CAWRWTSGAAVYEQYF
- | TRBJ1-5 | TRBD1 | TRBV6-2/TRBV6-3 | TGTGCCAGCAGGTACACGGGACAGGGTAACAATCAGCCCCAGCATTTT | CASRYTGQGNNQPQHF
- | TRBJ1-5 | - | TRBV5-6 | TGTGCCAGCAGCTTCCTGGAGGGATTTAGCAATCAGCCCCAGCATTTT | CASSFLEGFSNQPQHF
- | TRBJ2-2 | - | TRBV19 | TGTGCCAGTAGATCCCAGAACACCGGGGAGCTGTTTTTT | CASRSQNTGELFF
few | TRBJ1-5 | - | TRBV18 | TGTGCCAGCTCACCAAGTGGGGATCAGCCCCAGCATTTT | CASSPSGDQPQHF
- | TRBJ2-5 | TRBD2 | TRBV4-1 | TGCGCCAGCAGCCCTCTTTGGGGGGGGGTAGAGACCCAGTACTTC | CASSPLWGGVETQYF
- | TRBJ2-1 | TRBD2 | TRBV5-1 | TGCGCCAGCAGCGGGGGGAGCGGGAGCCAGCAGTTCTTC | CASSGGSGSQQFF
- | TRBJ2-5 | TRBD1 | TRBV10-3 | TGTGCCATCAGTGATGACAGGGGTGGGGAGACCCAGTACTTC | CAISDDRGGETQYF
- | TRBJ1-2 | - | TRBV5-1 | TGCGCCAGCAGCCCTTCCCTACAAGACGTCTATGGCTACACCTTC | CASSPSLQDVYGYTF
- | TRBJ1-3 | TRBD1 | TRBV5-4 | TGTGCCAGCAGCCTAGTGGGACAGTCTGGAAACACCATATATTTT | CASSLVGQSGNTIYF
- | TRBJ1-2 | - | TRBV28 | TGTGCCAGCAGTTCCGGACAGAACCTCTATGGCTACACCTTC | CASSSGQNLYGYTF
- | TRBJ1-2 | - | TRBV2 | TGTGCCAGCGGGGTCAGACGGGACTATGGCTACACCTTC | CASGVRRDYGYTF
- | TRBJ2-7 | TRBD2 | TRBV18 | TGTGCCAGCTCATGGGGACTAGCGGGAAACTCCTACGAGCAGTACTTC | CASSWGLAGNSYEQYF
- | TRBJ1-6 | - | TRBV27 | TGTGCCAGCAGGAACCCCAGGACGAGCTCCTATAATTCACCCCTCCACTTT | CASRNPRTSSYNSPLHF
- | TRBJ2-3 | - | TRBV28 | TGTGCCGCCCCCCGGGACCTCCGATCGGCAGATACGCAGTATTTT | CAAPRDLRSADTQYF
- | TRBJ1-6 | TRBD1 | TRBV5-6 | TGTGCCAGCAGCGCAACAGGGGGTCGAGATAATTCACCCCTCCACTTT | CASSATGGRDNSPLHF
- | TRBJ1-4 | TRBD1 | TRBV27 | TGTGCCAGCAGTCTCGACAGGGTAATAGGAAAACTGTTTTTT | CASSLDRVIGKLFF
- | TRBJ1-6 | - | TRBV30 | TGTGCCTGGAGTGTACTGACGGGGAATTCACCCCTCCACTTT | CAWSVLTGNSPLHF
- | TRBJ1-2 | - | TRBV19 | TGTGCCAGTAGCGCGACGAAGGGGCAGTGGAACGGTGGCTACACCTTC | CASSATKGQWNGGYTF
- | TRBJ2-3 | - | TRBV11-3 | TGTGCCAGCAGCTTAGGGCACGGGGGCTGGGCAGATACGCAGTATTTT | CASSLGHGGWADTQYF
- | TRBJ1-1 | - | TRBV2 | TGTGCCAGCAGTGTGCGGGGCACTGAAGCTTTCTTT | CASSVRGTEAFF
- | TRBJ2-1 | TRBD1 | TRBV3-1/TRBV3-2 | TGTGCCAGCACCCTACAGGGGGCGGACAATGAGCAGTTCTTC | CASTLQGADNEQFF
- | TRBJ1-3 | - | TRBV28 | TGTGCCAGGAGCGGGGGTATCGTGAACACCATATATTTT | CARSGGIVNTIYF
- | TRBJ1-2 | - | TRBV6-5 | TGTGCCAGCAGTTACACGGAGATGTATGGCTACACCTTC | CASSYTEMYGYTF
- | TRBJ2-3 | - | TRBV5-4 | TGTGCCAGCAGCACCGGACAATCGGGCACAGATACGCAGTATTTT | CASSTGQSGTDTQYF
- | TRBJ1-6 | - | TRBV6-5 | TGTGCCAGCAGCCCGGACAGCCCCTCCTTTTCACCCCTCCACTTT | CASSPDSPSFSPLHF
- | TRBJ1-2 | TRBD1 | TRBV5-1 | TGCGCCAGCAGCTTGACAGGGGATGGCTATGGCTACACCTTC | CASSLTGDGYGYTF
- | TRBJ1-2 | - | TRBV28 | TGTGCCAGTACGACAGGTCACTATGGCTACACCTTC | CASTTGHYGYTF
- | TRBJ2-5 | TRBD2 | TRBV4-3 | TGCGCCAGCAGCCTAGGACTAGCGGGAGGGGGAGAGACCCAGTACTTC | CASSLGLAGGGETQYF
- | TRBJ2-1 | TRBD2 | TRBV10-3 | TGTGCCATCAGTGGGACTAGCGGGAGCTACAATGAGCAGTTCTTC | CAISGTSGSYNEQFF
- | TRBJ2-3 | - | TRBV2 | TGTGCCAGCAGTGGACAGTACACAGATACGCAGTATTTT | CASSGQYTDTQYF
- | TRBJ1-5 | - | TRBV6-4 | TGTGCCAGCAGTGTCAGGGACGGAGTCAATCAGCCCCAGCATTTT | CASSVRDGVNQPQHF
- | TRBJ1-2 | TRBD1 | TRBV18 | TGTGCCAGCTCACCAAACACCCCGGGACAGATCTATGGCTACACCTTC | CASSPNTPGQIYGYTF
- | TRBJ2-7 | - | TRBV30 | TGTGCCTGGAGCCTTTCCCACTACGAGCAGTACTTC | CAWSLSHYEQYF
- | TRBJ2-1 | - | TRBV18 | TGTGCCAGCTCACTGGACACGGGGTTTGACGAGCAGTTCTTC | CASSLDTGFDEQFF
- | TRBJ2-1 | TRBD2 | TRBV7-9 | TGTGCCAGCAGCTTAAGCGGGAGGTATGAGCAGTTCTTC | CASSLSGRYEQFF
- | TRBJ1-1 | - | TRBV7-9 | TGTGCCAGCAGCTCCCCTATTAACACTGAAGCTTTCTTT | CASSSPINTEAFF
- | TRBJ1-1 | - | TRBV19 | TGTGCCAGTAGTAGACGTGAAGCTTTCTTT | CASSRREAFF
- | TRBJ2-5 | - | TRBV21-1 | TGTGCCAGCAGACGATTACTAGCGGGGGATCAAACCGAAGAGACCCAGTACTTC | CASRRLLAGDQTEETQYF
- | TRBJ1-2 | - | TRBV3-1/TRBV3-2 | TGTGCCAGCAGCCAGGATGGGGGCCTCCTCTATGGCTACACCTTC | CASSQDGGLLYGYTF
- | TRBJ1-4 | - | TRBV19 | TGTGCCAGTAGTATTCGTCCAGCATCTAATGAAAAACTGTTTTTT | CASSIRPASNEKLFF
- | TRBJ2-3 | - | TRBV5-8 | TGTGCCAGCAGCTGGGTTTTGGGGGGCCCCACAGATACGCAGTATTTT | CASSWVLGGPTDTQYF
- | TRBJ1-2 | - | TRBV7-6 | TGTGCCAGCAGCTTAGAGGGGGTATGGGGTAGAACTAACTATGGCTACACCTTC | CASSLEGVWGRTNYGYTF
- | TRBJ2-7 | TRBD2 | TRBV10-3 | TGTGCCACCCAGCGGGATATCCTCTACGAGCAGTACTTC | CATQRDILYEQYF
- | TRBJ2-7 | - | TRBV30 | TGTGCCTGGAGTTACCGCTACGAGCAGTACTTC | CAWSYRYEQYF
- | TRBJ1-5 | - | TRBV28 | TGTGCCAGCAGTAGACCCGACAGCCTAGCCAATCAGCCCCAGCATTTT | CASSRPDSLANQPQHF
- | TRBJ2-2 | - | TRBV5-4 | TGTGCCAGCAGCCTCAGAGAGGGCACCGGGGAGCTGTTTTTT | CASSLREGTGELFF
- | TRBJ2-2 | - | TRBV20-1 | TGCAGTGGGGAAAGGTTAGGGGAGCTGTTTTTT | CSGERLGELFF
- | TRBJ2-1 | - | TRBV2 | TGTGCCAGCAGTGAAGCGCCGGGGGGCTATGAGCAGTTCTTC | CASSEAPGGYEQFF